This TCR beta chain was profiled in a study of response to subunit inactivated influenza vaccine. TCRdb re-called the RT-PCR reads through MiXCR, storing one row per CDR3 protein. Counted here are 490,000 or so distinct CDR3 sequences, about 8% occurring once; the ten biggest clones make up 10% to 15%. The study, taken as a whole, reports: Researchers suggested that each seasonal influenza vaccination recruits few new T cells.

Only a few counts were recorded for this clonotype. Its antigen is currently unknown. The CDR3 is made up of 12 amino acids. V was clipped by 2 bases and J by 5 bases, with 5 bases between them. CDR1 is MGHRA, CDR2 YSYEKL, per germline. This clonotype was obtained from a man aged 50 to 75 who received an inactivated influenza vaccine. The gene calls are TRBV4-1 and TRBJ2-3; no clear D. Sequenced material: PBMCs from blood, taken less than 30 months after vaccination. The CDR3 sequence: CASSQLLDTQYF. In DNA form, the CDR3 reads TGCGCCAGCAGCCAACTACTAGATACGCAGTATTTT.